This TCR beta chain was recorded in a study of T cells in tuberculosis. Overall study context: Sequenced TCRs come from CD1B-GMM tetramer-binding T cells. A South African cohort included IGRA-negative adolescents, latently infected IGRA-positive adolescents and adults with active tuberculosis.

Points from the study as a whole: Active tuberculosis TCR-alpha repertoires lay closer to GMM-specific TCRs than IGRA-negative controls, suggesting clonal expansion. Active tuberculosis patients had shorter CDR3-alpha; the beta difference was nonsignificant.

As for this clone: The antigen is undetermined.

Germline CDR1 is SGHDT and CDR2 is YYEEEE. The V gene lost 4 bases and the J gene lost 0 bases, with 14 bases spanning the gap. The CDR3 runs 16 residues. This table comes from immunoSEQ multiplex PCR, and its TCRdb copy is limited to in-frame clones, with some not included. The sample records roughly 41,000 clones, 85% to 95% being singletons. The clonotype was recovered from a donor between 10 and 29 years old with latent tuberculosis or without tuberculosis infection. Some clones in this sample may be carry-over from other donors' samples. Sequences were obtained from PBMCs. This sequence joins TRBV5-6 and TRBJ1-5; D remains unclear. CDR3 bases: TGTGCCAGCAGCCGCACGACAAGAGTTAGCAATCAGCCCCAGCATTTT. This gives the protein CASSRTTRVSNQPQHF.